Only a few counts were recorded for the clone carrying this T cell receptor (beta chain). Germline V gene lookup returns CDR1 SEHNR and CDR2 FQNEAQ (reference sequence). The V and J ends lost 1 base and 1 base respectively, with 10 bases between them. The length of the CDR3 is 15 residues. This entry belongs to a study of blood T cell repertoires in COVID-19. Study details: Sample material is recorded as cDNA or gDNA derived from T cells, B-cell-depleted T cells, or PBMCs.

How the authors handled the data: How many nucleated cells were present was estimated from reference gene primer amplification. This table comes from immunoSEQ multiplex PCR, and its TCRdb copy is limited to in-frame clones, with some not included. That table furnishes V, J and clone size, whereas the DNA furnished D and trimming. There are approximately 88,000 clones in the sample; 75% to 85% occur only once, and 15% to 20% lies in the top ten. The sequence derives from an elderly woman with acute or convalescent COVID-19. The chain uses TRBV7-9 and TRBJ1-1; maybe TRBD1 (6 bases). Sample: peripheral blood. The CDR3 spells CASSLGQGKNTEAFF. In nucleotides, the CDR3 is TGTGCCAGCAGCTTAGGCCAGGGGAAGAACACTGAAGCTTTCTTT.